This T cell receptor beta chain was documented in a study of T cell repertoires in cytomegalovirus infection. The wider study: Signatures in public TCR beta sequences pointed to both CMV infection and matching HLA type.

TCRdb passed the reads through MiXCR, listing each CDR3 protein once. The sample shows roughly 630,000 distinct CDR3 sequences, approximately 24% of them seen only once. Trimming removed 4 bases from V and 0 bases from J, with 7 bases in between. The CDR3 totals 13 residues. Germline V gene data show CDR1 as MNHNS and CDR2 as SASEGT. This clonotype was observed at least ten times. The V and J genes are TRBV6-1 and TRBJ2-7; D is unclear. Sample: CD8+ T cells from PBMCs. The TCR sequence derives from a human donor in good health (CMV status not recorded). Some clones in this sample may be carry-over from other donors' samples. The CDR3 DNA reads TGTGCCAGCAGTGGGGGAATCTCCTACGAGCAGTACTTC. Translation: CASSGGISYEQYF.